The 10 T cell receptor beta chains below come from one sample, sequenced in a study of breast tumors, draining lymph nodes, adjacent tissues. TCRdb re-called the multiplex PCR reads with MiXCR, one entry per CDR3 protein. Of under 150,000 distinct CDR3 sequences in the sample, 15% to 20% were seen once. Samples came from axillary lymph nodes draining the breast cancer. The specimen sequenced was axillary lymph node tissue. Receptors originate from a female donor with breast cancer. Some clones in this sample may be carry-over from other donors' samples.

This clonotype was recorded at least ten times. The chain joins TRBV9 to TRBJ2-3; a possible D gene is TRBD2 (7 bases). Germline-derived CDR1 and CDR2 are SGDLS and YYNGEE. Trimming pared 0 bases from V and 4 bases from J, leaving 15 bases between. The CDR3 covers 16 residues. CDR3 sequence: CASSVGAGALADTQYF. The DNA of the CDR3 is TGTGCCAGCAGCGTAGGGGCGGGGGCCCTCGCAGATACGCAGTATTTT.

This clonotype was detected many times. The chain carries TRBV29-1 and TRBJ2-5; 9 nucleotides agree with TRBD1. The CDR3 runs 11 residues. J gave up 13 bases and V 8 bases, and 11 bases lay outside the gene matches. The V gene's germline CDR1 is SQVTM and CDR2 ANQGSEA. CDR3: CSILTGTGLYF. The DNA of the CDR3 is TGCAGCATTTTAACCGGGACAGGGCTGTACTTC.

The chain joins TRBV18 to TRBJ2-1; 10 nucleotides match TRBD2. The CDR3 contains 15 residues. Per germline, CDR1 KGHSH and CDR2 LQKENI. The junction had 0 bases not matched to a gene; V was cut back by 2 bases and J by 2 bases. For the CDR3, the DNA is TGTGCCAGCTCACCAGGACTAGCGGCCTACAATGAGCAGTTCTTC. Protein: CASSPGLAAYNEQFF.

This clonotype was found many times. This CDR3 is CASSQGQGSWEKLFF. In DNA, the CDR3 is TGTGCCAGCAGCCAGGGACAGGGAAGTTGGGAAAAACTGTTTTTT. V is TRBV4-2 and J is TRBJ1-4; the match to TRBD1 covers 9 bases. Trimming cost V 3 bases and J 8 bases; bases outside gene matches: 7. Germline CDR1 LGHNA, CDR2 YNFKEQ. This CDR3 is 15 amino acids long.

On this clonotype itself: One junction end does not reproduce the germline sequence, and a read error may be involved. The chain links TRBV24-1 to TRBJ1-4; D ambiguous. The germline V gene encodes CDR1 KGHDR and CDR2 SFDVKD. This CDR3 is 15 amino acids long. In DNA, the CDR3 is TGTGCCATCAGTGATGGACGGGAGCCTAATGCAAAACTGTTTTTT. Amino acids: CAISDGREPNAKLFF.

This clonotype appeared many times. The V and J genes are TRBV28 and TRBJ2-7; D is unclear. This CDR3 spans 14 amino acids. CDR1 and CDR2 (germline): MDHEN, SYDVKM. V was trimmed by 6 bases and J by 0 bases, leaving 12 bases between them. CDR3 in DNA: TGTGCCAGCAGACTCCGGTCAACCTCCTACGAGCAGTACTTC. Translated: CASRLRSTSYEQYF. Looking up the rest from reference TRBV28 and TRBJ2-7 gives the full variable domain: DVKVTQSSRYLVKRTGEKVFLECVQDMDHENMFWYRQDPGLGLRLIYFSYDVKMKEKGDIPEGYSVSREKKERFSLILESASTNQTSMYLCASRLRSTSYEQYFGPGTRLTVT.

This clonotype was seen only a few times. The chain recombines TRBV11-2 with TRBJ1-5; D gene unclear. The germline CDR1 and CDR2 sequences are SGHAT and FQNNGV. V was clipped by 0 bases and J by 2 bases, with 8 bases between them. The CDR3 has 15 residues. The CDR3 DNA reads TGTGCCAGCAGCTTAGAAGGTCTTGGCAATCAGCCCCAGCATTTT. This translates into CASSLEGLGNQPQHF.

Regarding this clonotype: This could be a read error, since a much larger clone is one nucleotide away. For the CDR3, the DNA is TGCAGTGCTAGAGACCACGACGCGGGGGAGGAGACCCAGTACTTC. Its translation: CSARDHDAGEETQYF. The gene calls are TRBV20-1 and TRBJ2-5; 7 bases match TRBD2. This CDR3 contains 15 residues. V was clipped by 0 bases and J by 5 bases; unmatched bases: 9. In germline, CDR1 is DFQATT, CDR2 SNEGSKA (reference sequence).

This clonotype was recorded at least ten times. This chain links TRBV6-1 with TRBJ2-7, with 10 bases identical to TRBD2. Germline V gene lookup returns CDR1 MNHNS and CDR2 SASEGT. The CDR3 sequence is 15 residues long. V shed 2 bases, J shed 2 bases, and the junction held 3 bases outside the gene matches. As DNA, the CDR3 is TGTGCCAGCAGTGAAAGGGGGACTAGCGCCTACGAGCAGTACTTC. This translates into CASSERGTSAYEQYF.

This clonotype was observed at least ten times. The rearrangement joins TRBV5-4 to TRBJ2-7; D tentatively reads TRBD1 or TRBD2 (5 bases each). Germline CDR1 is SGHNT and CDR2 is YYREEE (reference sequence). Trimming stripped 1 base from V and 6 bases from J, with 14 bases between. CDR3 size: 14 residues. The DNA of the CDR3 is TGTGCCAGCAGCTTGCGGGGCAGGGTCGTCGAGCAGTACTTC. Translation: CASSLRGRVVEQYF.